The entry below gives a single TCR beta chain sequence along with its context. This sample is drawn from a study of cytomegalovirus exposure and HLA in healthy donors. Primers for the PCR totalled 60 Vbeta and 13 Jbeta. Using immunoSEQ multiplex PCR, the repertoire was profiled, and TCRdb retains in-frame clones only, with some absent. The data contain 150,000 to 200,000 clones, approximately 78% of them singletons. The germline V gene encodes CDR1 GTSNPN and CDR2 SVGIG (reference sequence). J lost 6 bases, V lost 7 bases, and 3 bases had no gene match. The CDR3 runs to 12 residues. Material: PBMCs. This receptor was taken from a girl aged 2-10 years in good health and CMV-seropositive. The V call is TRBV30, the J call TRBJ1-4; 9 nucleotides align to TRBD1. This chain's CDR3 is CAFTGGDEKLFF. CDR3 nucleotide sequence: TGTGCCTTTACAGGGGGCGATGAAAAACTGTTTTTT.